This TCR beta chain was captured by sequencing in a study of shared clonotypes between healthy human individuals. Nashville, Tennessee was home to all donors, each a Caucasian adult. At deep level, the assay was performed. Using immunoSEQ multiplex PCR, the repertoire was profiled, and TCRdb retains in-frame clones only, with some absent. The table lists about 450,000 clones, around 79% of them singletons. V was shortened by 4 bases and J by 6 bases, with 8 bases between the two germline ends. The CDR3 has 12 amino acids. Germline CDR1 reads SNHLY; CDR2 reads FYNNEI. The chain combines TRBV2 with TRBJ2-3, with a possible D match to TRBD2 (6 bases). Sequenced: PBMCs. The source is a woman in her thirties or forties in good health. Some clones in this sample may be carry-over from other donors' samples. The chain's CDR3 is CASSALADTQYF. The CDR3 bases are TGTGCCAGCAGTGCCCTAGCGGATACGCAGTATTTT.